The text below deals with one TCR beta chain. Its antigen remains unknown. This entry is derived from a study of cytomegalovirus exposure and HLA in healthy donors. The study's findings and limits: A previous analysis found most TCR beta V segments productive roughly 87% or roughly 30% of the time. Immune exposure was documented only through CMV serostatus. Later work associated 16,951 TCR beta sequences with HLA alleles at 0.05 false discovery rate.

Trimming cost V 3 bases and J 8 bases; bases outside gene matches: 13. CDR1 and CDR2 from the germline V gene are LNHDA and SQIVND (reference sequence). The CDR3 runs 16 residues. The PCR used 60 Vbeta and 13 Jbeta primers. Some clones are missing from TCRdb's copy, which holds only in-frame ones; the method was immunoSEQ multiplex PCR. The sample consists of 150,000 to 200,000 clones, roughly 80% of them appearing once. The sequence derives from a woman aged 50 to 60 in good health and CMV-seronegative. The chain employs TRBV19 and TRBJ2-1, with 7 bases that match TRBD2. Sequenced sample: PBMCs. CDR3 protein: CASSIEGRAKEDEQFF. The CDR3 DNA sequence: TGTGCCAGTAGTATTGAGGGGAGGGCAAAGGAGGATGAGCAGTTCTTC.